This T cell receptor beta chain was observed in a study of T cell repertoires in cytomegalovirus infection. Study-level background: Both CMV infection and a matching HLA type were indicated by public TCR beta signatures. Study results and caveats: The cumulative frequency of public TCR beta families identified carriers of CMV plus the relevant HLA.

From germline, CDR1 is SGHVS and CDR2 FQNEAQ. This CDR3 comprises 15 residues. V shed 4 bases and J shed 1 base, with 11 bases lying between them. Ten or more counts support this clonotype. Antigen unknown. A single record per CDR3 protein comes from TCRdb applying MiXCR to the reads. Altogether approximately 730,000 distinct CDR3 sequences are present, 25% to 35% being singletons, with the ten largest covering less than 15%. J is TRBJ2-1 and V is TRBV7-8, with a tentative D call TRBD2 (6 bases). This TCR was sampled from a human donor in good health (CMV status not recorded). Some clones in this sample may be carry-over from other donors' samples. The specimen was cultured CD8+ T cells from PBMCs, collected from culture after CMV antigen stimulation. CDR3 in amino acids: CASSSDRGSYNEQFF. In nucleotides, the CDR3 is TGTGCCAGCAGCTCAGACCGGGGGTCCTACAATGAGCAGTTCTTC.